This TCR beta chain stems from a study of T cells expressing NK-cell markers. From the 5' RACE reads, TCRdb lists one entry per CDR3 protein and no DNA. The sample has 500,000 to 600,000 distinct CDR3 sequences, and its top ten clones hold approximately 3.6%. Germline values: CDR1 SQVTM, CDR2 ANQGSEA. This CDR3 has 11 amino acids. The chain links TRBV29-1 to TRBJ2-5. The receptor's source is a man aged 18 to 30 in good health. The sequencing input was blood T cells: a sorted CD56 or NKG2C T cell subset, CD4+ or CD8+ T cells, or bulk PBMC T cells (not recorded which). CDR3 residues: CSAQPQETQYF.